These T cell receptor beta chains were read from a single sample in a study of blood T cell repertoires in COVID-19. Sequencing used immunoSEQ multiplex PCR; TCRdb keeps in-frame clones, though not all of them. The sample contains about 72,000 clones, 82% of which appear only once. The specimen sequenced was peripheral blood. All receptors derive from a man in his 60s with acute or convalescent COVID-19. Both conserved end residues are part of each CDR3. The order of the fields is D gene, clone size, J gene, CDR3 length, V gene, CDR3 DNA, CDR3 protein. The D gene is left open where the match is weak. Some rows have no size entry. The others give once, few or many, or a class for an expanded clone.

d_gene: TRBD2; abundance: NA; j_gene: TRBJ2-7; len: 16; v_gene: TRBV14; CDR3nt: TGTGCCAGCAGCCGATCCGGGACTAGCAGAATCTACGAGCAGTACTTC; CDR3aa: CASSRSGTSRIYEQYF
d_gene: NA; abundance: NA; j_gene: TRBJ1-2; len: 14; v_gene: TRBV2; CDR3nt: TGTGCCAGCAGTGAAGTAAGGGAGAACTATGGCTACACCTTC; CDR3aa: CASSEVRENYGYTF
d_gene: TRBD2; abundance: NA; j_gene: TRBJ2-1; len: 17; v_gene: TRBV4-1; CDR3nt: TGCGCCAGCAGCCAAGAGACCAAATACGGGGGGGCCGATGAGCAGTTCTTC; CDR3aa: CASSQETKYGGADEQFF
d_gene: NA; abundance: NA; j_gene: TRBJ2-1; len: 12; v_gene: TRBV29-1; CDR3nt: TGCAGCGTTGCGCCGGCGGGATATGAGCAGTTCTTC; CDR3aa: CSVAPAGYEQFF
d_gene: NA; abundance: NA; j_gene: TRBJ1-1; len: 13; v_gene: TRBV29-1; CDR3nt: TGCAGCGTTGAAGAACAGCCTTACACTGAAGCTTTCTTT; CDR3aa: CSVEEQPYTEAFF
d_gene: TRBD1; abundance: NA; j_gene: TRBJ1-2; len: 14; v_gene: TRBV6-5; CDR3nt: TGTGCCAGCAATGCCGGACAGGGGATAACTGGCTACACCTTC; CDR3aa: CASNAGQGITGYTF
d_gene: TRBD2; abundance: NA; j_gene: TRBJ2-5; len: 15; v_gene: TRBV27; CDR3nt: TGTGCCAGCAGTTTGGGGGCGGGGGGCCGCGAGACCCAGTACTTC; CDR3aa: CASSLGAGGRETQYF
d_gene: TRBD1; abundance: NA; j_gene: TRBJ2-7; len: 18; v_gene: TRBV7-9; CDR3nt: TGTGCCAGCAGCTTAGGTTTAGGCACCGGGACAGGTGGTAACGAGCAGTACTTC; CDR3aa: CASSLGLGTGTGGNEQYF
d_gene: TRBD1; abundance: few; j_gene: TRBJ1-5; len: 16; v_gene: TRBV7-2; CDR3nt: TGTGCCAGCAGCCCTGCGACCGGGACAGGGGGCGTGCCCCAGCATTTT; CDR3aa: CASSPATGTGGVPQHF
d_gene: TRBD1; abundance: NA; j_gene: TRBJ2-2; len: 13; v_gene: TRBV6-5; CDR3nt: TGTGCCAGCAAAACAGGGGAGACCGGGGAGCTGTTTTTT; CDR3aa: CASKTGETGELFF
d_gene: NA; abundance: NA; j_gene: TRBJ1-1; len: 14; v_gene: TRBV5-1; CDR3nt: TGCGCCAGCAGCTTACAGGGTATGAACACTGAAGCTTTCTTT; CDR3aa: CASSLQGMNTEAFF
d_gene: NA; abundance: NA; j_gene: TRBJ1-1; len: 14; v_gene: TRBV6-5; CDR3nt: TGTGCCAGCAGAAAACAGGGTAGAAACACTGAAGCTTTCTTT; CDR3aa: CASRKQGRNTEAFF
d_gene: TRBD1; abundance: NA; j_gene: TRBJ1-5; len: 14; v_gene: TRBV19; CDR3nt: TGTGCCAGTAGTGGAACAGGGGGCCAACAGCCCCAGCATTTT; CDR3aa: CASSGTGGQQPQHF
d_gene: TRBD1; abundance: many; j_gene: TRBJ2-2; len: 16; v_gene: TRBV10-3; CDR3nt: TGTGCCATCAGCGAAGCGGGGACAGGGACCACCGGGGAGCTGTTTTTT; CDR3aa: CAISEAGTGTTGELFF
d_gene: TRBD1; abundance: many; j_gene: TRBJ1-1; len: 15; v_gene: TRBV6-5; CDR3nt: TGTGCCAGCAGTTACTATACGACAGGGGAGACTGAAGCTTTCTTT; CDR3aa: CASSYYTTGETEAFF
d_gene: NA; abundance: NA; j_gene: TRBJ1-3; len: 16; v_gene: TRBV7-6; CDR3nt: TGTGCCAGCAGCTTAGCGTCTATTGACTCTGGAAACACCATATATTTT; CDR3aa: CASSLASIDSGNTIYF
d_gene: TRBD1; abundance: NA; j_gene: TRBJ2-3; len: 14; v_gene: TRBV5-1; CDR3nt: TGCGCCAGCAGCGAACGGACAGGGCCGGATACGCAGTATTTT; CDR3aa: CASSERTGPDTQYF
d_gene: NA; abundance: NA; j_gene: TRBJ1-2; len: 16; v_gene: TRBV19; CDR3nt: TGTGCCAGTAGTTTGATAACAGGGTTAGGTGCAGATGGCTACACCTTC; CDR3aa: CASSLITGLGADGYTF
d_gene: NA; abundance: NA; j_gene: TRBJ1-1; len: 12; v_gene: TRBV5-1; CDR3nt: TGCGCCAGCAGCCTCCCCGGGGGGACAGCTTTCTTT; CDR3aa: CASSLPGGTAFF
d_gene: NA; abundance: NA; j_gene: TRBJ2-5; len: 13; v_gene: TRBV10-2; CDR3nt: TGCGCCATCCGACAGGGAGGCCAAGAGACCCAGTACTTC; CDR3aa: CAIRQGGQETQYF
d_gene: NA; abundance: NA; j_gene: TRBJ1-6; len: 13; v_gene: TRBV3-1/TRBV3-2; CDR3nt: TGTGCCAGCAGCCCCTACTTGAATTCACCCCTCCACTTT; CDR3aa: CASSPYLNSPLHF
d_gene: TRBD1; abundance: NA; j_gene: TRBJ2-6; len: 17; v_gene: TRBV27; CDR3nt: TGTGCCAGCAGTCCCAGACAGGGGGGATCCGGGGCCAACGTCCTGACTTTC; CDR3aa: CASSPRQGGSGANVLTF
d_gene: NA; abundance: NA; j_gene: TRBJ1-1; len: 13; v_gene: TRBV6-5; CDR3nt: TGTGCCAGCAGTTCTAGACAGCACACTGAAGCTTTCTTT; CDR3aa: CASSSRQHTEAFF
d_gene: NA; abundance: NA; j_gene: TRBJ1-1; len: 12; v_gene: TRBV5-4; CDR3nt: TGTGCCAGCAGCGCTAACAGGAAAGAAGCTTTCTTT; CDR3aa: CASSANRKEAFF
d_gene: TRBD1; abundance: few; j_gene: TRBJ1-2; len: 16; v_gene: TRBV30; CDR3nt: TGTGCCTGGAGTGTATTCGGGACAGGGTATTCGGATGGCTACACCTTC; CDR3aa: CAWSVFGTGYSDGYTF
d_gene: NA; abundance: many; j_gene: TRBJ1-5; len: 13; v_gene: TRBV30; CDR3nt: TGTGCCTGGAGCAGCAGGGAACGTCAGCCCCAGCATTTT; CDR3aa: CAWSSRERQPQHF
d_gene: TRBD1; abundance: NA; j_gene: TRBJ2-7; len: 15; v_gene: TRBV2; CDR3nt: TGTGCCAGCAGTGACAGGACAGGGGGTACGAACGAGCAGTACTTC; CDR3aa: CASSDRTGGTNEQYF
d_gene: NA; abundance: few; j_gene: TRBJ2-1; len: 15; v_gene: TRBV11-3; CDR3nt: TGTGCCAGCAGCTTAGGGCCCATAACAGGTAATGAGCAGTTCTTC; CDR3aa: CASSLGPITGNEQFF
d_gene: TRBD1; abundance: NA; j_gene: TRBJ1-5; len: 17; v_gene: TRBV19; CDR3nt: TGTGCCAGTACCCTGATGGGGACAGGGTCGATTGTGCAGCCCCAGCATTTT; CDR3aa: CASTLMGTGSIVQPQHF
d_gene: NA; abundance: NA; j_gene: TRBJ1-1; len: 14; v_gene: TRBV7-2; CDR3nt: TGTGCCAGCAGCTTACCCGGCGGGTACACTGAAGCTTTCTTT; CDR3aa: CASSLPGGYTEAFF
d_gene: NA; abundance: NA; j_gene: TRBJ1-6; len: 15; v_gene: TRBV7-9; CDR3nt: TGTGCCAGCAGCTTAGACATATCCTATAATTCACCCCTCCACTTT; CDR3aa: CASSLDISYNSPLHF
d_gene: NA; abundance: many; j_gene: TRBJ1-1; len: 17; v_gene: TRBV6-2/TRBV6-3; CDR3nt: TGTGCCAGCAGTTACGTGGGTGGAGAGTACTTGAACACTGAAGCTTTCTTT; CDR3aa: CASSYVGGEYLNTEAFF
d_gene: NA; abundance: NA; j_gene: TRBJ2-1; len: 11; v_gene: TRBV12-3/TRBV12-4; CDR3nt: TGTGCCAGCAGTATCGGTGGTGAGCAGTTCTTC; CDR3aa: CASSIGGEQFF
d_gene: TRBD1; abundance: NA; j_gene: TRBJ1-5; len: 13; v_gene: TRBV2; CDR3nt: TGTGCCAGCAGGGGGACAGCGAATCAGCCCCAGCATTTT; CDR3aa: CASRGTANQPQHF
d_gene: TRBD1; abundance: NA; j_gene: TRBJ1-2; len: 15; v_gene: TRBV2; CDR3nt: TGTGCCAGCAGTGGAGGACAGGGGAGTGGCTATGGCTACACCTTC; CDR3aa: CASSGGQGSGYGYTF
d_gene: NA; abundance: NA; j_gene: TRBJ1-2; len: 14; v_gene: TRBV6-6; CDR3nt: TGTGCCAGCAGACAGGGTTCGGCTAACTATGGCTACACCTTC; CDR3aa: CASRQGSANYGYTF
d_gene: NA; abundance: once; j_gene: TRBJ1-3; len: 16; v_gene: TRBV5-5; CDR3nt: TGTGCCAGCAGCTCTTGGGAGCGTAATAAAGGAAACACCATATATTTT; CDR3aa: CASSSWERNKGNTIYF
d_gene: NA; abundance: few; j_gene: TRBJ2-2; len: 17; v_gene: TRBV5-1; CDR3nt: TGCGCCAGCAGCTTGAACAGGGCTTGGGGTAACACCGGGGAGCTGTTTTTT; CDR3aa: CASSLNRAWGNTGELFF
d_gene: TRBD1; abundance: NA; j_gene: TRBJ1-4; len: 15; v_gene: TRBV2; CDR3nt: TGTGCCAGCAGTAACAGGGGGCAGAAGAATGAAAAACTGTTTTTT; CDR3aa: CASSNRGQKNEKLFF
d_gene: TRBD2; abundance: NA; j_gene: TRBJ2-1; len: 14; v_gene: TRBV6-4; CDR3nt: TGTGCCAGCAGTGTGGAGCGGGGGCGGTATGAGCAGTTCTTC; CDR3aa: CASSVERGRYEQFF
d_gene: TRBD2; abundance: NA; j_gene: TRBJ2-3; len: 15; v_gene: TRBV9; CDR3nt: TGTGCCAGCAGCGTAGAGGGACTAAACACAGATACGCAGTATTTT; CDR3aa: CASSVEGLNTDTQYF
d_gene: NA; abundance: NA; j_gene: TRBJ2-5; len: 13; v_gene: TRBV7-2; CDR3nt: TGTGCCAGCAGCTCTGGGCCCCAAGAGACCCAGTACTTC; CDR3aa: CASSSGPQETQYF
d_gene: TRBD1; abundance: NA; j_gene: TRBJ1-4; len: 16; v_gene: TRBV5-4; CDR3nt: TGTGCCAGCAGCGGGAGCCCAAACAGGGGGCGGGAAAAACTGTTTTTT; CDR3aa: CASSGSPNRGREKLFF
d_gene: TRBD2; abundance: few; j_gene: TRBJ2-2; len: 15; v_gene: TRBV4-2; CDR3nt: TGTGCCAGCAGCCCCCCGGGCGGGGGGGCCGGGGAGCTGTTTTTT; CDR3aa: CASSPPGGGAGELFF
d_gene: TRBD1; abundance: few; j_gene: TRBJ1-4; len: 15; v_gene: TRBV15; CDR3nt: TGTGCCACCAGCACCGGGACAGGGGGAAATGAAAAACTGTTTTTT; CDR3aa: CATSTGTGGNEKLFF
d_gene: NA; abundance: NA; j_gene: TRBJ1-2; len: 15; v_gene: TRBV27; CDR3nt: TGTGCCAGCAGTTTGATCGGGGGATCCACCTATGGCTACACCTTC; CDR3aa: CASSLIGGSTYGYTF
d_gene: NA; abundance: NA; j_gene: TRBJ1-1; len: 14; v_gene: TRBV5-1; CDR3nt: TGCGCCAGCAGCTTCGGCGGGATCGGGACTGAAGCTTTCTTT; CDR3aa: CASSFGGIGTEAFF
d_gene: NA; abundance: NA; j_gene: TRBJ2-1; len: 17; v_gene: TRBV11-2; CDR3nt: TGTGCCAGCAGCTTAGATCGGGGCGGGGTGGCGGTCGATGAGCAGTTCTTC; CDR3aa: CASSLDRGGVAVDEQFF
d_gene: NA; abundance: few; j_gene: TRBJ1-2; len: 14; v_gene: TRBV29-1; CDR3nt: TGCAGCGTTGAACGGGGGAGTACTAACTATGGCTACACCTTC; CDR3aa: CSVERGSTNYGYTF
d_gene: NA; abundance: NA; j_gene: TRBJ1-4; len: 13; v_gene: TRBV16; CDR3nt: TGTGCCAGTCAGGTTGCAACTAATGAAAAACTGTTTTTT; CDR3aa: CASQVATNEKLFF
d_gene: NA; abundance: few; j_gene: TRBJ1-3; len: 14; v_gene: TRBV4-3; CDR3nt: TGCGCCAGCAGCCGGCACAGGGCCGGAAACACCATATATTTT; CDR3aa: CASSRHRAGNTIYF
d_gene: TRBD2; abundance: NA; j_gene: TRBJ2-1; len: 20; v_gene: TRBV6-1; CDR3nt: TGTGCCAGCAGTGAATTGGGACTAGCGGGGGCCCTTACCGCCTACAATGAGCAGTTCTTC; CDR3aa: CASSELGLAGALTAYNEQFF
d_gene: NA; abundance: once; j_gene: TRBJ1-6; len: 17; v_gene: TRBV21-1; CDR3nt: TGTGCCAGCAGCCATGACAGGTCTAGCTCCTATAATTCACCCCTCCACTTT; CDR3aa: CASSHDRSSSYNSPLHF
d_gene: NA; abundance: NA; j_gene: TRBJ2-5; len: 15; v_gene: TRBV7-9; CDR3nt: TGTGCCAGCAGCTCAGTTAGTGGGGCCCAAGAGACCCAGTACTTC; CDR3aa: CASSSVSGAQETQYF